Below, one T cell receptor (beta chain) is given with its context. Trimming cost V 5 bases and J 6 bases; bases outside gene matches: 7. This CDR3 spans 13 amino acids. Germline CDR1 is MNHEY and CDR2 is SVGAGI. This sample was taken from a study of blood T cell repertoires in COVID-19. About the research overall: Whether acute or convalescent, the COVID-19 samples came from the United States, Italy and Spain.

Original data processing: Estimation of nucleated cell counts relied on the amplification of reference gene primers. The repertoire was sequenced with immunoSEQ multiplex PCR; TCRdb's copy has only in-frame clones and lacks some. V and J calls and clone size are as listed in that table; D and trimming were resolved from the DNA. The sample records 75,000 to 100,000 clones, approximately 87% being singletons. This clonotype was obtained from a human donor in a cohort sampled during active COVID-19. The sample consisted of peripheral blood. The chain recombines TRBV6-5 with TRBJ2-7; 7 nucleotides line up with TRBD1. In DNA form, the CDR3 reads TGTGCCAGCAGTCGAGTCCGACAGGGCGAGCAGTACTTC. It is translated as CASSRVRQGEQYF.